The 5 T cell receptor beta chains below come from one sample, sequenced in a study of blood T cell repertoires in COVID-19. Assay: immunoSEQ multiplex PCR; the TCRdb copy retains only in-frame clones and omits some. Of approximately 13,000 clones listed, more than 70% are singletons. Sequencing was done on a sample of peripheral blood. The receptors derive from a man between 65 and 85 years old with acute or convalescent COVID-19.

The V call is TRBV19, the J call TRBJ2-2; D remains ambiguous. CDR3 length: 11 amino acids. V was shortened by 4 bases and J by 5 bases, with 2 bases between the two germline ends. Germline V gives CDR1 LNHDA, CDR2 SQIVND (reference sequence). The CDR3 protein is CASSTTGELFF. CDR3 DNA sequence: TGTGCCAGTAGTACGACCGGGGAGCTGTTTTTT.

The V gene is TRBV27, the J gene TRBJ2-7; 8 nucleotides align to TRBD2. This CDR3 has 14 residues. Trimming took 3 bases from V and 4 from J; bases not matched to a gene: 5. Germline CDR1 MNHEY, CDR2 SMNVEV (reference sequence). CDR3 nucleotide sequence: TGTGCCAGCAGTTTCGGGGGGGCCGGTTACGAGCAGTACTTC. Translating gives CASSFGGAGYEQYF.

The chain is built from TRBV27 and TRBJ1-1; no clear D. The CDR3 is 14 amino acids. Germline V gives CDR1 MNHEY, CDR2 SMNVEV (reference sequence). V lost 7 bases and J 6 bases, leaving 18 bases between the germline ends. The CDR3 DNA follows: TGTGCCAGCATCCCACTGGTGACCGGGGCTGAAGCTTTCTTT. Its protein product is CASIPLVTGAEAFF.

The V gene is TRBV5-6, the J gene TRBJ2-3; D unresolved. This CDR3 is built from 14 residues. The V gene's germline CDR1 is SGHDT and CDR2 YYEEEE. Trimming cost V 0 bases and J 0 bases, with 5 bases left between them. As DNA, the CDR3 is TGTGCCAGCAGCTTGGACTCGAGCACAGATACGCAGTATTTT. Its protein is CASSLDSSTDTQYF.

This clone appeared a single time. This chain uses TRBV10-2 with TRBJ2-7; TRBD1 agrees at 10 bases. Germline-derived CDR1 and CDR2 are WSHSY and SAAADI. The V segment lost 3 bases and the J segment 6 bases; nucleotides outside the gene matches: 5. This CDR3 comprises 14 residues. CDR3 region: CASSDLTGGGEQYF. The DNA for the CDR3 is TGCGCCAGCAGTGATTTGACAGGGGGCGGCGAGCAGTACTTC.